The 18 T cell receptor beta chains presented below share a single source sample, sequenced in a study of cytotoxic CD8 clonotypes in ibrutinib-treated CLL. Sequencing used immunoSEQ multiplex PCR; TCRdb keeps in-frame clones, though not all of them. Among over 250,000 clones, less than 85% were seen once, and the ten largest hold about 5.8%. The material sequenced was PBMCs, taken at disease progression, from a patient treated with ibrutinib. Receptors were obtained from a human donor with chronic lymphocytic leukemia.

This chain uses TRBV16 with TRBJ2-7; D uncertain. The CDR3 runs 13 residues. V lost 0 bases and J 5 bases, leaving 8 bases between the germline ends. Germline V lookup: CDR1 KGHSY, CDR2 FQNENV. The CDR3 nucleotides are TGTGCCAGCAGCCAATCATCTGGGGACGAGCAGTACTTC. Translated, it gives CASSQSSGDEQYF. Full variable domain (remainder filled in from reference TRBV16 and TRBJ2-7): GEEVAQTPKHLVRGEGQKAKLYCAPIKGHSYVFWYQQVLKNEFKFLISFQNENVFDETGMPKERFSAKCLPNSPCSLEIQATKLEDSAVYFCASSQSSGDEQYFGPGTRLTVT.

The V call is TRBV4-1, the J call TRBJ2-1, with TRBD1 matching 7 bases. V was clipped by 0 bases and J by 3 bases; unmatched bases: 2. The CDR3 loop spans 15 amino acids. CDR1 MGHRA and CDR2 YSYEKL come from the germline V gene. CDR3 in amino acids: CASSQERGRYNEQFF. CDR3 coding DNA: TGCGCCAGCAGCCAAGAGAGGGGGCGCTACAATGAGCAGTTCTTC.

The chain joins TRBV15 to TRBJ2-5; possibly TRBD1 for D (5 bases). Trimming stripped 0 bases from V and 5 bases from J, with 13 bases between. The CDR3 is made up of 15 amino acids. Germline-derived CDR1 and CDR2 are LNHNV and YYDKDF (reference sequence). CDR3 sequence (DNA): TGTGCCACCAGCAGAGATTCTGGCAGGGTTGAGACCCAGTACTTC. Protein sequence: CATSRDSGRVETQYF.

The genes are TRBV25-1 and TRBJ1-2; 9 nucleotides match TRBD1. V gave up 4 bases and J gave up 6 bases; unmatched junction bases: 0. Germline V gene sequence: CDR1 MGHDK, CDR2 SYGVNS. The CDR3 contains 12 residues. The CDR3 bases are TGTGCCAGCAGTGGGACAGGGGATGGCTACACCTTC. This gives the protein CASSGTGDGYTF.

This sequence joins TRBV6-5 and TRBJ2-3, with D hard to call. The CDR3 totals 13 residues. Trimming shortened V by 4 bases and J by 0 bases, and 5 bases separated the two germline ends. The germline gives CDR1 MNHEY, CDR2 SVGAGI. The CDR3 DNA follows: TGTGCCAGCAGTTTAAAAAGCACAGATACGCAGTATTTT. It codes for CASSLKSTDTQYF.

This chain links TRBV7-2 with TRBJ2-5; 7 bases agree with TRBD2. Germline trimming cut 1 base from V and 5 bases from J; bases unmatched to any gene: 4. There are 14 residues in the CDR3. CDR1 SGHTA and CDR2 FQGNSA come from the germline V gene. CDR3 bases: TGTGCCAGCAGCTTAGGCGGACTAGTTGAGACCCAGTACTTC. As protein: CASSLGGLVETQYF.

V is TRBV5-1 and J is TRBJ1-1; D is perhaps TRBD1 (5 bases). The CDR3 length is 14 residues. Trimming cost V 1 base and J 2 bases, with 9 bases left between them. Germline CDR1 reads SGHRS; CDR2 reads YFSETQ. The CDR3 region has the DNA TGCGCCAGCAGCTTGCGACAGATTAACACTGAAGCTTTCTTT. It encodes CASSLRQINTEAFF.

The V gene is TRBV7-3, the J gene TRBJ1-1; TRBD1 is a possible D gene (5 bases). Germline CDR1 SGHTA, CDR2 FQGTGA. This CDR3 has 15 residues. Trimming cost V 5 bases and J 1 base, with 14 bases left between them. The CDR3 DNA is TGTGCCAGCAGCCCGGGGCCCTTAAGGAACACTGAAGCTTTCTTT. This encodes CASSPGPLRNTEAFF.

J is TRBJ1-2 and V is TRBV29-1; the D gene is possibly TRBD1 (6 bases). The germline CDR1 and CDR2 sequences are SQVTM and ANQGSEA. CDR3 length: 14 residues. The V end was cut by 2 bases, the J end by 8 bases, with 18 bases between. This chain's CDR3 is CSVEQGLGWGGYTF. The CDR3 nucleotides read TGCAGCGTTGAACAGGGGTTAGGTTGGGGCGGCTACACCTTC.

The J gene is TRBJ1-3, the V gene TRBV13; D might be TRBD1 (5 bases). The CDR3 contains 16 residues. The germline V gene encodes CDR1 PRHDT and CDR2 FYEKMQ (reference sequence). V lost 0 bases and J lost 3, with 12 bases in between. CDR3 sequence: CASSLGGTLGGNTIYF. The CDR3 bases are TGTGCCAGCAGCTTAGGGGGGACCCTCGGTGGAAACACCATATATTTT. Together with reference TRBV13 and TRBJ1-3, the CDR3 gives the full variable domain: AAGVIQSPRHLIKEKRETATLKCYPIPRHDTVYWYQQGPGQDPQFLISFYEKMQSDKGSIPDRFSAQQFSDYHSELNMSSLELGDSALYFCASSLGGTLGGNTIYFGEGSWLTVV.

The V gene is TRBV6-1, the J gene TRBJ2-7; 10 bases are shared with TRBD1. V shed 1 base and J 9 bases; nucleotides not matched to a gene: 3. This CDR3 is 13 amino acids long. Per the germline V gene, CDR1 is MNHNS and CDR2 is SASEGT. CDR3 protein: CASSEGQGAAQYF. The CDR3 bases are TGTGCCAGCAGTGAAGGACAGGGGGCCGCGCAGTACTTC.

The chain combines TRBV7-8 with TRBJ1-2; D gene ambiguous. Trimming shortened V by 1 base and J by 4 bases, and 13 bases separated the two germline ends. Germline CDR1 and CDR2: SGHVS and FQNEAQ. The length of the CDR3 is 15 residues. The CDR3 coding sequence is TGTGCCAGCAGCTTAGAAACGGCCAGGAGCTATGGCTACACCTTC. Protein: CASSLETARSYGYTF.

The chain recombines TRBV9 with TRBJ2-7, with 8 bases matching TRBD1. Germline V gene sequence: CDR1 SGDLS, CDR2 YYNGEE. The length of the CDR3 is 14 residues. Trimming cost V 3 bases and J 3 bases; bases outside gene matches: 5. The CDR3 DNA follows: TGTGCCAGCAGCGCGTCGACAGGGGACTACGAGCAGTACTTC. It translates to CASSASTGDYEQYF.

The V gene is TRBV29-1, the J gene TRBJ2-7; D not resolved. Between the trimmed V and J ends, which lost 6 bases and 3 bases, there was a span of 18 bases. This CDR3 has 14 residues. From germline, CDR1 is SQVTM and CDR2 ANQGSEA. In DNA form, the CDR3 reads TGCAGCGTCTCCTCTCGGGTACCGTACTACGAGCAGTACTTC. Its protein is CSVSSRVPYYEQYF.

The chain links TRBV4-1 to TRBJ1-2, with D perhaps matching TRBD1 (5 bases). The CDR3 loop spans 14 amino acids. The V and J ends lost 2 bases and 8 bases respectively, with 15 bases between them. Germline CDR1 and CDR2: MGHRA and YSYEKL. The CDR3 sequence: CASSQWEGPGGYTF. CDR3 DNA: TGCGCCAGCAGCCAATGGGAGGGGCCGGGGGGCTACACCTTC.

The chain combines TRBV9 with TRBJ1-2; D is perhaps TRBD1 (6 bases). V gave up 3 bases and J gave up 2 bases, with 14 bases separating them. The CDR3 totals 15 residues. CDR1 and CDR2 from the germline V gene are SGDLS and YYNGEE. CDR3 nucleotide sequence: TGTGCCAGCAGCGGCAGCAGGGGTTTGAACTATGGCTACACCTTC. It translates to CASSGSRGLNYGYTF.

V is TRBV11-2 and J is TRBJ2-7; D uncertain. Trimming left V 9 bases short and J 2 bases short, with 20 bases between. This CDR3 is 15 amino acids long. From germline, CDR1 is SGHAT and CDR2 FQNNGV. The CDR3: CASYYSTGETYEQYF. The CDR3, as DNA: TGTGCCAGTTATTACTCGACCGGAGAAACCTACGAGCAGTACTTC.

The table lists this clone with a few counts. The chain links TRBV5-1 to TRBJ2-1; D call uncertain. Germline assignment: CDR1 SGHRS and CDR2 YFSETQ. The CDR3 sequence is 13 residues long. The V end lost 3 bases, the J end lost 2 bases, and 6 bases lay between the germline ends. CDR3 DNA: TGCGCCAGCAGCTCCTGGGCCTACAATGAGCAGTTCTTC. Its protein is CASSSWAYNEQFF.